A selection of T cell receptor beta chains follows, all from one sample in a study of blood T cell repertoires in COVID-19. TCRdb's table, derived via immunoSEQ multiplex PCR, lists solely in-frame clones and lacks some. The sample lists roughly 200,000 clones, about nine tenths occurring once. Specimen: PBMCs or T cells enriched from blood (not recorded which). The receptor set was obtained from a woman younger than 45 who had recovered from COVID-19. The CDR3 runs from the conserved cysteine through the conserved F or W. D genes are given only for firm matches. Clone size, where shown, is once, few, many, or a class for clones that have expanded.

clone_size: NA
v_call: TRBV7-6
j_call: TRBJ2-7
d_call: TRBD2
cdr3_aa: CASSPGSGGALSYEQYF
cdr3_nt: TGTGCCAGCAGCCCCGGCAGCGGGGGGGCCTTATCCTACGAGCAGTACTTC

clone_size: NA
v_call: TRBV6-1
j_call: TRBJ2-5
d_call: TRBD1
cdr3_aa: CASSVQDSGTGGLVTQYF
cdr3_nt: TGTGCCAGCAGTGTACAAGATTCCGGGACAGGGGGCCTCGTGACCCAGTACTTC

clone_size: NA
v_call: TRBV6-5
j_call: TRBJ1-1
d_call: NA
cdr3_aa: CASSLGGGLNTEAFF
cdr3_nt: TGTGCCAGCAGTTTAGGGGGAGGGTTGAACACTGAAGCTTTCTTT

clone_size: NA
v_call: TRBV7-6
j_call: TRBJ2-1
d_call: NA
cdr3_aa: CASSLGRLGNEQFF
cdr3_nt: TGTGCCAGCAGCTTAGGTAGACTTGGGAATGAGCAGTTCTTC

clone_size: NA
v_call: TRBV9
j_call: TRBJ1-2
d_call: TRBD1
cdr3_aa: CASSVDTRTGHGYTF
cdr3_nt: TGTGCCAGCAGCGTAGACACTAGGACAGGGCATGGCTACACCTTC

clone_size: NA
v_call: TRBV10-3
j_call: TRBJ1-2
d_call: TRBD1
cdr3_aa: CAISESPGQGGYGYTF
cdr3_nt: TGTGCCATCAGTGAGTCCCCGGGACAGGGGGGCTATGGCTACACCTTC

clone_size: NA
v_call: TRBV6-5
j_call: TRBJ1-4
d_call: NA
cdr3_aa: CASSRDYEKLFF
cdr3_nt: TGTGCCAGCAGCAGGGACTACGAAAAACTGTTTTTT

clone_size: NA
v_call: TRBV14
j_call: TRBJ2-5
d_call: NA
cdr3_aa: CASSRPGTRETQYF
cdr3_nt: TGTGCCAGCAGCCGTCCAGGCACAAGGGAGACCCAGTACTTC

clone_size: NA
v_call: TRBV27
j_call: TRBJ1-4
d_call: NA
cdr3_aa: CASSFRRGEKLFF
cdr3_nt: TGTGCCAGCAGTTTCAGGAGAGGGGAAAAACTGTTTTTT

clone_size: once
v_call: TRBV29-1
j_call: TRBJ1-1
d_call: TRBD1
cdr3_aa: CSARTGGATEAFF
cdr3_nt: TGCAGCGCTCGGACAGGGGGCGCGACTGAAGCTTTCTTT

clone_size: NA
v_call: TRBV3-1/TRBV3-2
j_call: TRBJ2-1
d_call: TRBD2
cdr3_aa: CASKIRAGASYNEQFF
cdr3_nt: TGTGCCAGCAAGATCAGAGCGGGGGCTTCCTACAATGAGCAGTTCTTC

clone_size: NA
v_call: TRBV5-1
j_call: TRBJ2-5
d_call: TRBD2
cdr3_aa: CASSSSSGPKETQYF
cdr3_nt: TGCGCCAGCAGCTCCTCTAGCGGACCTAAAGAGACCCAGTACTTC

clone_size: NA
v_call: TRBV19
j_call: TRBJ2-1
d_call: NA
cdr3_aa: CASSLIGTPRDEQFF
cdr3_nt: TGTGCCAGTAGTTTGATAGGGACTCCGAGGGATGAGCAGTTCTTC